A selection of T cell receptor beta chains follows, all from one sample in a study of T cell changes during pregnancy in multiple sclerosis. The assay was immunoSEQ multiplex PCR, and TCRdb's table has in-frame clones only and misses some. The sample contains 56,000 or so clones, roughly 92% of which appear only once. Sample: CD4+ T cells from peripheral blood mononuclear cells, taken in the third trimester of pregnancy. These receptors originate from a female donor with multiple sclerosis, enrolled in a pregnancy study. The CDR3 runs from the conserved cysteine through the conserved F or W. A D gene is named only where the DNA matches it firmly. Clone size is not always given. Where it is, it says once, few, many or a class for expanded clones.

d_gene	v_gene	j_gene	abundance	CDR3nt	CDR3aa
TRBD1	TRBV6-1	TRBJ2-7	once	TGTGCCAGCAGTGAAGTGGACAGGTCCTACGAGCAGTACTTC	CASSEVDRSYEQYF
NA	TRBV7-9	TRBJ1-2	NA	TGTGCCAGCAGCTTAGATGGAGGAGGGTCCTATGGCTACACCTTC	CASSLDGGGSYGYTF
TRBD2	TRBV28	TRBJ2-1	NA	TGTGCCAGCAGTTTGTTGACTAGCGGAACCAATGAGCAGTTCTTC	CASSLLTSGTNEQFF
NA	TRBV30	TRBJ1-1	NA	TGTGCCTGGAGTGTACGGGGGTATGACACTGAAGCTTTCTTT	CAWSVRGYDTEAFF
NA	TRBV19	TRBJ2-2	NA	TGTGCCAGTAGGAAGGTTGGGGAGCTGAACACCGGGGAGCTGTTTTTT	CASRKVGELNTGELFF
TRBD2	TRBV4-2	TRBJ2-1	once	TGTGCCAGCAGCCCCTCGGGACTAGCGGTTGGGAATGAGCAGTTCTTC	CASSPSGLAVGNEQFF
NA	TRBV7-8	TRBJ1-5	NA	TGTGCCAGCAGCTTAGGAATCATGAAGGGGGGCAATCAGCCCCAGCATTTT	CASSLGIMKGGNQPQHF
NA	TRBV28	TRBJ2-3	once	TGTGCCAGCAGTTCACCTAGGGGTCCTAGCACAGATACGCAGTATTTT	CASSSPRGPSTDTQYF
NA	TRBV30	TRBJ2-2	NA	TGTGCCTGGAGCCGCCTCCAGGGAAGTGGGACCGGGGAGCTGTTTTTT	CAWSRLQGSGTGELFF
NA	TRBV9	TRBJ2-1	NA	TGTGCCAGCAGCGTAGGAGGGGGGGAAGGGTGGTCCTACAATGAGCAGTTCTTC	CASSVGGGEGWSYNEQFF
TRBD2	TRBV6-6	TRBJ2-1	once	TGTGCCAGTTTAGCGGGAGCTACGGGTGAGCAGTTCTTC	CASLAGATGEQFF
NA	TRBV27	TRBJ2-3	once	TGTGCCAGCAGTTTATCCCCGGACTCCCGGTACACGCAGTATTTT	CASSLSPDSRYTQYF
TRBD2	TRBV7-9	TRBJ2-2	NA	TGTGCCAGCAGCTCTCGGGGTAGCGGGTCCGGGGAGCTGTTTTTT	CASSSRGSGSGELFF
TRBD1	TRBV4-2	TRBJ2-1	once	TGTGCCAGCAGCCAAGTGAGGGACAGGGGAAATAATGAGCAGTTCTTC	CASSQVRDRGNNEQFF
TRBD1	TRBV7-6	TRBJ1-3	NA	TGTGCCAGCAGCTTAGGGACAGGGGTAGGAAACACCATATATTTT	CASSLGTGVGNTIYF
NA	TRBV7-3	TRBJ2-3	NA	TGTGCCAGCAGCCGGGTGGGCACAGATACGCAGTATTTT	CASSRVGTDTQYF
NA	TRBV28	TRBJ1-2	NA	TGTGCCAGCAGTTCGTCCCCCGGTTATGGCTACACCTTC	CASSSSPGYGYTF
TRBD2	TRBV15	TRBJ2-5	NA	TGTGCCACCAGCAGAGGAGGGAGACTAGCGGGAGGGCCGGCGTACCAAGAGACCCAGTACTTC	CATSRGGRLAGGPAYQETQYF
TRBD1	TRBV19	TRBJ2-3	NA	TGTGCCAGTAGTATTCGACAGGGCGAGACAGATACGCAGTATTTT	CASSIRQGETDTQYF
NA	TRBV4-1	TRBJ1-6	NA	TGCGCCAGCAGCCCACCAGTCACAGGAGCTCATTCACCCCTCCACTTT	CASSPPVTGAHSPLHF
TRBD2	TRBV5-4	TRBJ2-3	NA	TGTGCCAGCAGACGTAGCGGGAGTGGGACAGATACGCAGTATTTT	CASRRSGSGTDTQYF
NA	TRBV5-4	TRBJ1-6	NA	TGTGCCAGCAGCTATTCCTTCTCACCCCTCCACTTT	CASSYSFSPLHF
TRBD2	TRBV5-1	TRBJ2-1	NA	TGCGCCAGCAGCTCCGACGCCGGGACTAGAATTGTAAATGAGCAGTTCTTC	CASSSDAGTRIVNEQFF
NA	TRBV5-5	TRBJ1-1	NA	TGTGCCAGCAGCTCCCAGGGACTGAAAGAAGCTTTCTTT	CASSSQGLKEAFF
TRBD1	TRBV5-4	TRBJ1-2	once	TGTGCCAGCAGAGCTCCGGCGGGACAGGGGGCGAAAGGCTACACCTTC	CASRAPAGQGAKGYTF
TRBD1	TRBV19	TRBJ2-2	NA	TGTGCCATACACCGGGACAGGGAGGGGGTAAGCGGGGAGCTGTTTTTT	CAIHRDREGVSGELFF
TRBD1	TRBV2	TRBJ1-1	few	TGTGCCAGCATTATAGGGGGCCGGACTGAAGCTTTCTTT	CASIIGGRTEAFF
NA	TRBV7-9	TRBJ2-7	NA	TGTGCCAGCAGCCTCGACAGGATTCCCTACGAGCAGTACTTC	CASSLDRIPYEQYF
NA	TRBV30	TRBJ2-7	NA	TGTGCCTGGAGGCGACGCGTCGCGGGCGAGCAGTACTTC	CAWRRRVAGEQYF
NA	TRBV6-5	TRBJ1-4	NA	TGTGCCAGCAGTTATAACCCCCGAGGGGAAAAACTGTTTTTT	CASSYNPRGEKLFF
NA	TRBV29-1	TRBJ2-1	NA	TGCAGCGTTGGCCCGGGGGACTTAGGGCTCGGTGAGCAGTTCTTC	CSVGPGDLGLGEQFF
TRBD2	TRBV5-1	TRBJ2-3	NA	TGCGCCAGCAGCTTGTGGCCTAGCGGGAGTGCAGATACGCAGTATTTT	CASSLWPSGSADTQYF
TRBD2	TRBV19	TRBJ2-2	NA	TGTGCCAGTAGTATTGCGGGAGGCGGGGAGCTGTTTTTT	CASSIAGGGELFF
TRBD2	TRBV7-9	TRBJ2-5	NA	TGTGCCAGCAGCTTACGACTAGCGATAGAAGAGACCCAGTACTTC	CASSLRLAIEETQYF
TRBD2	TRBV19	TRBJ2-2	NA	TGTGCCAGTACCTCCGGGACTAGCGGGACGGAGACCGGGGAGCTGTTTTTT	CASTSGTSGTETGELFF
TRBD2	TRBV5-1	TRBJ2-3	once	TGCGCCAGCGGATCCCCTAGCGGGAGGACAGATACGCAGTATTTT	CASGSPSGRTDTQYF
TRBD1	TRBV28	TRBJ2-2	NA	TGTGCCAGCGGGTTGGCCAGGGGGCAAACCGGGGAGCTGTTTTTT	CASGLARGQTGELFF
NA	TRBV2	TRBJ1-2	NA	TGTGCCAGCAGTGAGTTCCCCGCGGCGTCCTATGGCTACACCTTC	CASSEFPAASYGYTF
TRBD1	TRBV7-2	TRBJ1-4	NA	TGTGCCAGCAGCCTCGAGGGACAGCGTAATGAAAAACTGTTTTTT	CASSLEGQRNEKLFF
NA	TRBV28	TRBJ2-7	NA	TGTGCCAGCAGTTTAATAAGGGGCAGGGGCGACGAGCAGTACTTC	CASSLIRGRGDEQYF
TRBD1	TRBV11-3	TRBJ2-3	NA	TGTGCCAGCAGCTTAGGCAGACAGGGGGCAGATACGCAGTATTTT	CASSLGRQGADTQYF
TRBD2	TRBV6-1	TRBJ2-1	once	TGTGCCAGCAGTGGGGGACTAGCGGGAGGAAGACACTACAATGAGCAGTTCTTC	CASSGGLAGGRHYNEQFF
NA	TRBV30	TRBJ1-2	NA	TGTGCCTCTGACTTCGCCCAAGGCTACACCTTC	CASDFAQGYTF
NA	TRBV5-1	TRBJ2-5	NA	TGCGCCAGCAGCACGGCCCGGGGAGTCCGAAGCGGGACCCAGTACTTC	CASSTARGVRSGTQYF
TRBD1	TRBV29-1	TRBJ1-1	once	TGCAGCGTTGAAGTGGACAGGGTTAACACTGAAGCTTTCTTT	CSVEVDRVNTEAFF
TRBD1	TRBV5-4	TRBJ1-6	NA	TGTGCCAGCAGCCCGGGACAGGGGTTTCATTCACCCCTCCACTTT	CASSPGQGFHSPLHF
NA	TRBV5-4	TRBJ2-1	NA	TGTGCCAGCAGCTTGCTCAACCAGGGGAATGAGCAGTTCTTC	CASSLLNQGNEQFF
NA	TRBV9	TRBJ2-1	NA	TGTGCCAGCAGCGTAGCTACGACTAGCAATGAGCAGTTCTTC	CASSVATTSNEQFF
TRBD2	TRBV7-2	TRBJ2-2	NA	TGTGCCAGCAGCTTAGCCTCGGGACTAGCGGGCGGGGAGCTGTTTTTT	CASSLASGLAGGELFF
TRBD2	TRBV27	TRBJ2-1	NA	TGTGCCAGCAGTTTACAACTAGCGGGGAACAATGAGCAGTTCTTC	CASSLQLAGNNEQFF
TRBD1	TRBV11-3	TRBJ2-3	NA	TGTGCCAGCAGCTCAGACAGGGGCACGACAGATACGCAGTATTTT	CASSSDRGTTDTQYF
NA	TRBV5-1	TRBJ2-5	NA	TGCGCCAGCAGCTTGGAGCCGGACACCCAAGAGACCCAGTACTTC	CASSLEPDTQETQYF
TRBD2	TRBV18	TRBJ2-1	NA	TGTGCCAGCTCACCACTTTCGAATTTTCTAGCGGGAAGCCATGAGCAGTTCTTC	CASSPLSNFLAGSHEQFF
NA	TRBV19	TRBJ1-5	once	TGTGCCAGTAGTCGGTCCCTTGGCAATCAGCCCCAGCATTTT	CASSRSLGNQPQHF
TRBD2	TRBV2	TRBJ2-3	NA	TGTGCCAGCCTCCGGGCGCGGGGGGGCGCGGGAGTGGGGACAGATACGCAGTATTTT	CASLRARGGAGVGTDTQYF